A selection of T cell receptor beta chains follows, all from one sample in a study of blood T cell repertoires in COVID-19. Clones were sequenced by immunoSEQ multiplex PCR, and TCRdb holds only the in-frame ones, with some missing. The table lists hundreds of thousands of clones, around 81% of them singletons. The source material was peripheral blood. The receptor source for this set is a woman in her fifties or sixties with active or convalescent COVID-19. Both conserved end residues are part of each CDR3. The order of the fields is CDR3 DNA, CDR3 protein, clone size, D gene, J gene, V gene. The D gene is left open where the match is weak. Clone sizes are given selectively: once, few, many, or a class where the clone is expanded.

CDR3 DNA: TGTGCCAGCAGCTCGCCGGGACAGGGATCTTCTAACTATGGCTACACCTTC; CDR3 protein: CASSSPGQGSSNYGYTF; clone size: NA; D gene: TRBD1; J gene: TRBJ1-2; V gene: TRBV7-8
CDR3 DNA: TGTGCCAGCAGTGGACAAAACAGCGGGGTCGGCTATGGCTACACCTTC; CDR3 protein: CASSGQNSGVGYGYTF; clone size: NA; D gene: NA; J gene: TRBJ1-2; V gene: TRBV6-1
CDR3 DNA: TGTGCCTGGAGCGGACTAGCGGAAAGGCCCTACAATGAGCAGTTCTTC; CDR3 protein: CAWSGLAERPYNEQFF; clone size: NA; D gene: TRBD2; J gene: TRBJ2-1; V gene: TRBV30
CDR3 DNA: TGTGCCAGCAGGTCTCCGGGACAGGGGGCCGGTTCACCCCTCCACTTT; CDR3 protein: CASRSPGQGAGSPLHF; clone size: NA; D gene: TRBD1; J gene: TRBJ1-6; V gene: TRBV27
CDR3 DNA: TGCGCCAGCAGCTTCGAGGGGAGGGTAGGTGAAGCTTTCTTT; CDR3 protein: CASSFEGRVGEAFF; clone size: NA; D gene: NA; J gene: TRBJ1-1; V gene: TRBV5-1
CDR3 DNA: TGTGCCAGCAGCCCCAGCCAGGGCACCCACGAGCAGTACTTC; CDR3 protein: CASSPSQGTHEQYF; clone size: NA; D gene: NA; J gene: TRBJ2-7; V gene: TRBV9
CDR3 DNA: TGCGCCAGCAGCGGGTACCAACTAGCGGGGGCCTACAATGAGCAGTTCTTC; CDR3 protein: CASSGYQLAGAYNEQFF; clone size: NA; D gene: TRBD2; J gene: TRBJ2-1; V gene: TRBV5-1
CDR3 DNA: TGTGCCAGCAGTAGCGGGAGCCAAGAGACCCAGTACTTC; CDR3 protein: CASSSGSQETQYF; clone size: NA; D gene: TRBD2; J gene: TRBJ2-5; V gene: TRBV2
CDR3 DNA: TGTGCCAGCAGTTTGGGGGGAGGGTCCAGGGAGCAGTACTTC; CDR3 protein: CASSLGGGSREQYF; clone size: NA; D gene: TRBD2; J gene: TRBJ2-7; V gene: TRBV6-6
CDR3 DNA: TGTGCCAGCAGTGTACTCCGGCACAGCCCCGACACCTACGAGCAGTACTTC; CDR3 protein: CASSVLRHSPDTYEQYF; clone size: NA; D gene: NA; J gene: TRBJ2-7; V gene: TRBV27
CDR3 DNA: TGTGCCAGCAGCTTACCTACTAGCGCCAATGAGCAGTTCTTC; CDR3 protein: CASSLPTSANEQFF; clone size: NA; D gene: TRBD2; J gene: TRBJ2-1; V gene: TRBV11-1
CDR3 DNA: TGTGCCACCAGTGATTCCAGCGGTGTTCGCGATACGCAGTATTTT; CDR3 protein: CATSDSSGVRDTQYF; clone size: NA; D gene: NA; J gene: TRBJ2-3; V gene: TRBV24-1
CDR3 DNA: TGTGCCAGCAGTTTGTTCCCAGGGGTCTCCTACAATGAGCAGTTCTTC; CDR3 protein: CASSLFPGVSYNEQFF; clone size: NA; D gene: NA; J gene: TRBJ2-1; V gene: TRBV28
CDR3 DNA: TGTGCCAGCTCACAGGGACAAGGAAACACCATATATTTT; CDR3 protein: CASSQGQGNTIYF; clone size: NA; D gene: NA; J gene: TRBJ1-3; V gene: TRBV18
CDR3 DNA: TGTGCCAGCAGCCGGCCGCTAGTCCCCCAGGGCAATGAGCAGTTCTTC; CDR3 protein: CASSRPLVPQGNEQFF; clone size: once; D gene: NA; J gene: TRBJ2-1; V gene: TRBV5-4
CDR3 DNA: TGTGCCAGCAGCTTAGTTTCGGGAGGCCGTGGGCAGTACTTC; CDR3 protein: CASSLVSGGRGQYF; clone size: NA; D gene: TRBD2; J gene: TRBJ2-7; V gene: TRBV11-2
CDR3 DNA: TGTGCCAGCAGTTTGACTCGCTACGAGCAGTACTTC; CDR3 protein: CASSLTRYEQYF; clone size: NA; D gene: NA; J gene: TRBJ2-7; V gene: TRBV12-3/TRBV12-4
CDR3 DNA: TGCAGTGCTAGTGGGAAAACAGGGGTCAAAGCGACTACGCAGTATTTT; CDR3 protein: CSASGKTGVKATTQYF; clone size: NA; D gene: TRBD1; J gene: TRBJ2-3; V gene: TRBV20-1
CDR3 DNA: TGTGCCACCAGTGGAGGAGGGAAGCTCACCTATAATTCACCCCTCCACTTT; CDR3 protein: CATSGGGKLTYNSPLHF; clone size: NA; D gene: NA; J gene: TRBJ1-6; V gene: TRBV24-1
CDR3 DNA: TGCGCCAGCAGCTTGTTGGGTAGCGGCGACGAGCAGTTCTTC; CDR3 protein: CASSLLGSGDEQFF; clone size: NA; D gene: NA; J gene: TRBJ2-1; V gene: TRBV5-1
CDR3 DNA: TGTGCCAGCTCTACCCCAATCTCTGGAAACACCATATATTTT; CDR3 protein: CASSTPISGNTIYF; clone size: NA; D gene: NA; J gene: TRBJ1-3; V gene: TRBV28
CDR3 DNA: TGTGCCAGCAGTGAATGGACCCTCGGGGCAGGGGGCAACTATGGCTACACCTTC; CDR3 protein: CASSEWTLGAGGNYGYTF; clone size: NA; D gene: TRBD1; J gene: TRBJ1-2; V gene: TRBV25-1
CDR3 DNA: TGTGCCAGCTCACCCCAGGGGTTAGATGGCTACACCTTC; CDR3 protein: CASSPQGLDGYTF; clone size: NA; D gene: NA; J gene: TRBJ1-2; V gene: TRBV18
CDR3 DNA: TGTGCCACCAGCAGTCCGGGACTAGCGGGAGGGTACTCCTACAATGAGCAGTTCTTC; CDR3 protein: CATSSPGLAGGYSYNEQFF; clone size: NA; D gene: TRBD2; J gene: TRBJ2-1; V gene: TRBV15
CDR3 DNA: TGCGCCAGCAGCTTGGCCGCAGCGGGAGAGGGGTTCTTC; CDR3 protein: CASSLAAAGEGFF; clone size: NA; D gene: TRBD2; J gene: TRBJ2-1; V gene: TRBV5-1
CDR3 DNA: TGTGCCATCAGTGAAAATACAGGGGGCGGTTATCAGCCCCAGCATTTT; CDR3 protein: CAISENTGGGYQPQHF; clone size: NA; D gene: TRBD1; J gene: TRBJ1-5; V gene: TRBV10-3
CDR3 DNA: TGTGCCAGTGGTACAGGGAATACACCCCTCCACTTT; CDR3 protein: CASGTGNTPLHF; clone size: NA; D gene: NA; J gene: TRBJ1-6; V gene: TRBV19
CDR3 DNA: TGTGCCAGCATCGTGGCGGGAGTCACTGAAGCTTTCTTT; CDR3 protein: CASIVAGVTEAFF; clone size: NA; D gene: NA; J gene: TRBJ1-1; V gene: TRBV2
CDR3 DNA: TGTGCCAGCAGCCCTCCCCTTGGGAGGCAAGAGACCCAGTACTTC; CDR3 protein: CASSPPLGRQETQYF; clone size: NA; D gene: NA; J gene: TRBJ2-5; V gene: TRBV14
CDR3 DNA: TGTGCCAGCAGTGACCCGGGACAGGGGGCCATATATCAGCCCCAGCATTTT; CDR3 protein: CASSDPGQGAIYQPQHF; clone size: NA; D gene: TRBD1; J gene: TRBJ1-5; V gene: TRBV2
CDR3 DNA: TGTGCCAGCAGCCCCCAATCTCAGGGGACCTATGGCTACACCTTC; CDR3 protein: CASSPQSQGTYGYTF; clone size: NA; D gene: NA; J gene: TRBJ1-2; V gene: TRBV3-1/TRBV3-2
CDR3 DNA: TGTGCCAGCAGTTTCACGCCGGGACAGGGCAAGCAGTTCTTC; CDR3 protein: CASSFTPGQGKQFF; clone size: NA; D gene: TRBD1; J gene: TRBJ2-1; V gene: TRBV6-2/TRBV6-3
CDR3 DNA: TGCGCCAGCAGCGCGACCCTCGACAGAGAAAAACTGTTTTTT; CDR3 protein: CASSATLDREKLFF; clone size: many; D gene: NA; J gene: TRBJ1-4; V gene: TRBV5-1
CDR3 DNA: TGTGCCAGCAGTTCGACGGGGGAGCAGTACTTC; CDR3 protein: CASSSTGEQYF; clone size: NA; D gene: NA; J gene: TRBJ2-7; V gene: TRBV12-3/TRBV12-4
CDR3 DNA: TGTGCCAGCAGCTTAGCGAGCGGGGTCAATTCACCCCTCCACTTT; CDR3 protein: CASSLASGVNSPLHF; clone size: NA; D gene: NA; J gene: TRBJ1-6; V gene: TRBV7-9
CDR3 DNA: TGTGCCAGCAGCGGGGGAATCAGTTCACCCCTCCACTTT; CDR3 protein: CASSGGISSPLHF; clone size: many; D gene: NA; J gene: TRBJ1-6; V gene: TRBV28
CDR3 DNA: TGTGCCAGCAGTCGCAACCCGGGACTAGCGGGAAGAGAGACCCAGTACTTC; CDR3 protein: CASSRNPGLAGRETQYF; clone size: NA; D gene: TRBD2; J gene: TRBJ2-5; V gene: TRBV27
CDR3 DNA: TGCGCCAGCAGCTTGGATCCGGGCGGGCTGAACACCGGGGAGCTGTTTTTT; CDR3 protein: CASSLDPGGLNTGELFF; clone size: NA; D gene: NA; J gene: TRBJ2-2; V gene: TRBV5-1
CDR3 DNA: TGTGCCAGCAGCCCACCTCCGGCTAGCGGGGGCCTCTACTACGAGCAGTACTTC; CDR3 protein: CASSPPPASGGLYYEQYF; clone size: NA; D gene: TRBD2; J gene: TRBJ2-7; V gene: TRBV3-1/TRBV3-2
CDR3 DNA: TGTGCCAGCAGTTTCCGGACCGGGGATGGCTACACCTTC; CDR3 protein: CASSFRTGDGYTF; clone size: NA; D gene: NA; J gene: TRBJ1-2; V gene: TRBV28
CDR3 DNA: TGCGCCAGCAGGCAACCGCTACCTCAAGAGACCCAGTACTTC; CDR3 protein: CASRQPLPQETQYF; clone size: NA; D gene: NA; J gene: TRBJ2-5; V gene: TRBV5-1
CDR3 DNA: TGTGCCAGCAGCAAAGAGGGGGCGCCCGGGACACCCCAGCATTTT; CDR3 protein: CASSKEGAPGTPQHF; clone size: NA; D gene: NA; J gene: TRBJ1-5; V gene: TRBV21-1